Each of the 10 T cell receptor beta chains below was sequenced from the same sample in a study of spatial heterogeneity in lung cancer. TCRdb analysed the 5' RACE reads with MiXCR anew, one entry per CDR3 protein. The sample includes about 120,000 distinct CDR3 sequences, 9% to 15% of them seen just once. Sample time point: blood at routine non-recurrence follow-up after resection. Unsorted whole RNA samples from tumor, nontumor lung or frozen PBMC were sequenced. The sequencing here drew on PBMCs, taken at follow-up. The source of these receptors is a male donor with early-stage non-small cell lung cancer.

This clonotype was counted ten times or more. The chain employs TRBV29-1 and TRBJ2-7, with TRBD1 matching over 10 bases. Germline assignment: CDR1 SQVTM and CDR2 ANQGSEA. The V gene end was trimmed by 1 base and the J gene end by 7 bases; junction bases not matched to a gene: 4. This CDR3 has 13 amino acids. DNA of the CDR3: TGCAGCGTTGAAGGACAGGGGGCAGTTGAGCAGTACTTC. It is translated as CSVEGQGAVEQYF.

This clonotype was seen more than once but under ten times. This chain connects TRBV20-1 to TRBJ2-7, with TRBD2 identical over 7 bases. Germline-derived CDR1 and CDR2 are DFQATT and SNEGSKA (reference sequence). The CDR3 extends over 14 amino acids. Trimming took 6 bases from V and 2 from J; bases not matched to a gene: 10. CDR3 sequence (DNA): TGCAGTGCCCCCGGGGGGACTCCTCCCTACGAGCAGTACTTC. Translating gives CSAPGGTPPYEQYF.

There are a few counts of this clonotype. The chain couples TRBV20-1 to TRBJ1-1; unclear D gene. Germline V gives CDR1 DFQATT, CDR2 SNEGSKA (reference sequence). V lost 5 bases and J lost 0, with 16 bases in between. CDR3 size: 15 residues. CDR3 DNA: TGCAGTGCTGCTGGAGGCCTACTCCTGAACACTGAAGCTTTCTTT. Translation: CSAAGGLLLNTEAFF.

This clonotype has ten or more counts. The V gene is TRBV7-3, the J gene TRBJ2-2, with no clear D. Germline loops: CDR1 SGHTA, CDR2 FQGTGA. Trimming shortened V by 3 bases and J by 5 bases, and 4 bases separated the two germline ends. The CDR3 extends over 12 amino acids. The CDR3, as DNA: TGTGCCAGCAGCTTTGGGACCGGGGAGCTGTTTTTT. Translated: CASSFGTGELFF.

The V and J genes are TRBV28 and TRBJ1-5, with 7 nucleotides matching TRBD1. V lost 3 bases and J lost 0; bases outside the gene matches: 5. Germline-derived CDR1 and CDR2 are MDHEN and SYDVKM. The CDR3 sequence is 16 residues long. DNA for the CDR3: TGTGCCAGCAGTTTGGGACAGTTCTATAGCAATCAGCCCCAGCATTTT. Protein sequence: CASSLGQFYSNQPQHF.

There are many counts of this clonotype. The chain has TRBV5-4 and TRBJ2-1; 9 nucleotides match TRBD2. This CDR3 spans 16 amino acids. Germline-derived CDR1 and CDR2 are SGHNT and YYREEE (reference sequence). After removal of 4 bases from V and 9 bases from J, the junction contained 14 bases not matched to a gene. As DNA, the CDR3 is TGTGCCAGCAGCACTGGCGGTGCGGGGGGGCTGGGTGAGCAGTTCTTC. Translating gives CASSTGGAGGLGEQFF.

V and J are TRBV4-1 and TRBJ1-1; D is perhaps TRBD1 (5 bases). Trimming cost V 4 bases and J 3 bases, with 15 bases left between them. The CDR3 runs 15 residues. CDR1 and CDR2 from the germline V gene are MGHRA and YSYEKL. The CDR3 here is CASSLTQVGDTEAFF. In nucleotides, the CDR3 is TGCGCCAGCAGCCTCACTCAGGTGGGGGACACTGAAGCTTTCTTT.

This clonotype was seen at least ten times. This sequence joins TRBV5-1 and TRBJ2-2, with a tentative D call TRBD1 (5 bases). Trimming removed 2 bases at V and 0 bases at J, with 17 bases between. CDR1 and CDR2 from the germline V gene are SGHRS and YFSETQ. The CDR3 runs to 18 residues. For the CDR3, the DNA is TGCGCCAGCAGCTTCCCCACAGGATCTTCCGCGAACACCGGGGAGCTGTTTTTT. Encoded protein: CASSFPTGSSANTGELFF.

V usage is TRBV4-3 and J usage is TRBJ2-3, with 8 bases fitting TRBD2. The CDR3 sequence is 16 residues long. CDR1 and CDR2 from the germline V gene are LGHNA and YSLEER. Trimming at V came to 4 bases and at J to 0 bases, leaving 6 bases not matched to a gene. The CDR3 nucleotides are TGCGCCAGCAGCCGTTTACTAGCGGTGAGCACAGATACGCAGTATTTT. Translating it yields CASSRLLAVSTDTQYF.

A few counts support this clonotype. The chain uses TRBV12-3 or TRBV12-4 and TRBJ1-2; D is perhaps TRBD1 (6 bases). Trimming took 0 bases from V and 5 from J, leaving 19 bases between them. CDR3 length: 17 residues. The CDR3 nucleotides are TGTGCCAGCAGTTTAGCCGGTCCGGGGGCCGGTAATTATGGCTACACCTTC. Translation: CASSLAGPGAGNYGYTF.